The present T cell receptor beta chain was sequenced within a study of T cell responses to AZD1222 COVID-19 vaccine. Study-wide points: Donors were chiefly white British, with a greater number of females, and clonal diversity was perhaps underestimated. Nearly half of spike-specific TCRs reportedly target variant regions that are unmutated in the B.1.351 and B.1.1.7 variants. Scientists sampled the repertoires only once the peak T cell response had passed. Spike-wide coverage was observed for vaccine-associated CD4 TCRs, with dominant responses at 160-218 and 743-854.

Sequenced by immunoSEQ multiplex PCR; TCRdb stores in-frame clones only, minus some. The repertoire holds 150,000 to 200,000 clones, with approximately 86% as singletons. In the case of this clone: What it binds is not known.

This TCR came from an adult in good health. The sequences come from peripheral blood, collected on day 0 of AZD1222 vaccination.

CDR3 in amino acids: CASSSMEGGTTYNEQFF. CDR3 DNA: TGTGCCAGCAGCTCCATGGAGGGGGGGACCACCTACAATGAGCAGTTCTTC. The genes are TRBV7-9 and TRBJ2-1; TRBD2 might be the D (7 bases). The germline V and J ends were trimmed by 4 bases and 2 bases, with 18 bases remaining between them. This CDR3 is built from 17 residues. Germline V gives CDR1 SEHNR, CDR2 FQNEAQ (reference sequence).